This T cell receptor beta chain stems from a study of regulatory dendritic cells for organ transplantation. Turning to the study itself: Day 6 dendritic cell cultures were stimulated with LPS. General observations from the study: Memory CD8+ T cells were the most oligoclonal; naive cells were highly diverse. The authors noted considerable between-person heterogeneity in alloreactive memory CD8+ cells.

Turning to this clone: The target antigen is unknown.

Germline-derived CDR1 and CDR2 are GTSNPN and SVGIG (reference sequence). There are 15 residues in the CDR3. Trimming shortened V by 0 bases and J by 2 bases, and 11 bases separated the two germline ends. Sorted T cells were CFSE-labeled and cultured less than 6 days with allogeneic regulatory or mature dendritic cells at 1:10. Memory T cells were CD45RO+, naive were CD45RA+, sorted by FACS. Profiling relied on immunoSEQ multiplex PCR, and the TCRdb table lists in-frame clones only, not all of them. The sample has 11,000 or so clones; nearly 90% are singletons. The sequencing input was naive CD8+ T cells from blood cultured with dendritic cells. As for subset: CD45RA+ naive T cells. The chain carries TRBV30 and TRBJ2-1; D not certain. The receptor comes from a human donor in good health. The CDR3 nucleotides read TGTGCCTGGAGTGTCTTTGCTTCGCCCTACAATGAGCAGTTCTTC. This gives the protein CAWSVFASPYNEQFF.